These T cell receptor beta chains were read from a single sample in a study of blood T cell repertoires in COVID-19. The table came from immunoSEQ multiplex PCR; TCRdb's copy has only in-frame clones and leaves some out. The profile covers about 220,000 clones, with over 70% appearing a single time and 7% to 8.5% taken by the ten largest. Sequences were obtained from peripheral blood. These receptors were obtained from a woman aged 70-85 years with acute or convalescent COVID-19. Both conserved end residues are part of each CDR3. A D gene is named only where the DNA matches it firmly. Some rows have no size entry. The others give once, few or many, or a class for an expanded clone.

J gene,V gene,CDR3 length,D gene,clone size,CDR3 protein,CDR3 DNA
TRBJ1-3,TRBV7-8,16,-,-,CASSPRVVPGGNTIYF,TGTGCCAGCAGCCCCCGGGTCGTCCCGGGTGGAAACACCATATATTTT
TRBJ1-6,TRBV9,21,-,-,CASSVVVAGTTPSSYNSPLHF,TGTGCCAGCAGCGTAGTAGTGGCCGGGACAACACCGAGCTCCTATAATTCACCCCTCCACTTT
TRBJ1-1,TRBV7-9,14,-,-,CASSLSRTNTEAFF,TGTGCCAGCAGCTTATCCAGAACAAACACTGAAGCTTTCTTT
TRBJ1-1,TRBV2,15,-,-,CASGTEGRGATEAFF,TGTGCCAGCGGGACGGAGGGGAGAGGGGCCACTGAAGCTTTCTTT
TRBJ1-1,TRBV7-2,16,TRBD1,-,CASSPGQGQPNTEAFF,TGTGCCAGCAGCCCAGGACAGGGCCAACCGAACACTGAAGCTTTCTTT
TRBJ2-1,TRBV5-5,14,TRBD2,once,CASRTGLDNNEQFF,TGTGCCAGCAGAACGGGACTAGATAACAATGAGCAGTTCTTC
TRBJ1-4,TRBV6-6,14,TRBD1,-,CASSDRDSDEKLFF,TGTGCCAGCAGTGACAGGGACTCGGATGAAAAACTGTTTTTT
TRBJ1-6,TRBV27,16,TRBD1,-,CASSLKPGQGNSPLHF,TGTGCCAGCAGTTTAAAGCCGGGACAGGGGAATTCACCCCTCCACTTT
TRBJ2-3,TRBV2,14,-,-,CASLRGGRTDTQYF,TGTGCCAGTCTCCGTGGGGGCCGCACAGATACGCAGTATTTT
TRBJ2-5,TRBV10-3,17,-,-,CAISESTRGVGKETQYF,TGTGCCATCAGTGAGTCGACTCGCGGGGTCGGGAAAGAGACCCAGTACTTC
TRBJ1-3,TRBV3-1/TRBV3-2,11,-,once,CASTTGNTIYF,TGTGCCAGCACCACAGGAAACACCATATATTTT
TRBJ2-2,TRBV11-2,16,TRBD1,-,CASSPFGTANTGELFF,TGTGCCAGCAGCCCCTTTGGGACAGCGAACACCGGGGAGCTGTTTTTT
TRBJ2-1,TRBV5-1,16,-,once,CASSLARGSSYNEQFF,TGCGCCAGCAGCTTGGCTCGGGGGAGCTCCTACAATGAGCAGTTCTTC
TRBJ1-1,TRBV5-1,13,TRBD1,-,CASSLGTGTEAFF,TGCGCCAGCAGCTTGGGGACAGGGACTGAAGCTTTCTTT
TRBJ2-3,TRBV7-2,14,-,-,CASSPRGGRDTQYF,TGTGCCAGCAGCCCACGCGGGGGCAGGGATACGCAGTATTTT
TRBJ2-3,TRBV5-4,14,-,-,CASSSPQGADTQYF,TGTGCCAGCAGCTCTCCACAGGGAGCAGATACGCAGTATTTT
TRBJ2-7,TRBV5-1,16,-,-,CASSLDSPLSSYEQYF,TGCGCCAGCAGCTTGGACAGCCCCCTGAGCTCCTACGAGCAGTACTTC
TRBJ2-2,TRBV7-3,17,TRBD2,-,CASSLGTSGGATGELFF,TGTGCCAGCAGCTTGGGGACTAGCGGGGGGGCCACCGGGGAGCTGTTTTTT
TRBJ1-2,TRBV6-1,14,TRBD1,-,CASSERQGLDGYTF,TGTGCCAGCAGTGAAAGACAGGGTTTGGATGGCTACACCTTC
TRBJ1-6,TRBV21-1,19,-,few,CASSNPPGLRGSYNSPLHF,TGTGCCAGCAGCAATCCCCCGGGTTTAAGGGGGTCCTATAATTCACCCCTCCACTTT
TRBJ1-6,TRBV9,18,TRBD1,-,CASSVATGGQNDNSPLHF,TGTGCCAGCAGCGTAGCAACAGGGGGCCAGAATGATAATTCACCCCTCCACTTT
TRBJ1-1,TRBV19,17,TRBD1,-,CASSIDSGTAGNTEAFF,TGTGCCAGTAGTATAGATTCCGGGACAGCTGGAAACACTGAAGCTTTCTTT
TRBJ1-6,TRBV20-1,15,-,-,CSASSRGIHNSPLHF,TGCAGTGCTAGTTCCAGGGGAATTCATAATTCACCCCTCCACTTT
TRBJ2-1,TRBV3-1/TRBV3-2,14,TRBD2,-,CASSPRGGRAEQFF,TGTGCCAGCAGCCCGCGGGGGGGCCGGGCTGAGCAGTTCTTC
TRBJ1-1,TRBV6-1,14,-,-,CASSIQGMNTEAFF,TGTGCCAGCAGTATACAGGGCATGAACACTGAAGCTTTCTTT
TRBJ1-2,TRBV9,13,TRBD1,-,CASSVRDRYGYTF,TGTGCCAGCAGCGTACGGGACAGATATGGCTACACCTTC
TRBJ1-1,TRBV9,14,-,-,CASSVAGENTEAFF,TGTGCCAGCAGCGTAGCGGGGGAGAACACTGAAGCTTTCTTT
TRBJ2-7,TRBV11-3,14,TRBD1,-,CASSSGTGLTKQYF,TGTGCCAGCAGCTCCGGGACAGGGCTAACGAAGCAGTACTTC
TRBJ2-3,TRBV7-9,16,TRBD2,-,CASSSTGTSLADTQYF,TGTGCCAGCAGCTCGACCGGGACTAGTCTAGCAGATACGCAGTATTTT
TRBJ1-1,TRBV12-5,16,-,-,CASGPIQARRNTEAFF,TGTGCTAGTGGCCCCATTCAAGCAAGGAGGAACACTGAAGCTTTCTTT
TRBJ1-1,TRBV27,15,-,many,CASSPLRGMLSEAFF,TGTGCCAGCAGTCCACTGAGAGGGATGCTCTCTGAAGCTTTCTTT
TRBJ2-2,TRBV5-1,16,TRBD2,-,CASSLVVSGATGELFF,TGCGCCAGCAGCTTGGTGGTTAGCGGGGCCACCGGGGAGCTGTTTTTT
TRBJ1-1,TRBV1,16,-,-,CTSSQDLGTRNTEAFF,TGCACCAGCAGCCAAGATCTAGGGACACGGAACACTGAAGCTTTCTTT
TRBJ2-3,TRBV6-1,16,TRBD2,few,CASSEQRGAITDTQYF,TGTGCCAGCAGTGAACAGCGGGGGGCCATCACAGATACGCAGTATTTT
TRBJ2-3,TRBV5-6,17,TRBD2,-,CASKLFGGAFPLDTQYF,TGTGCCAGTAAACTTTTCGGGGGGGCGTTCCCCTTAGATACGCAGTATTTT
TRBJ2-3,TRBV18,16,TRBD2,-,CASSPPRLAGTDTQYF,TGTGCCAGCTCACCCCCACGACTAGCGGGGACAGATACGCAGTATTTT
TRBJ1-5,TRBV6-5,13,-,few,CASSYSIDQPQHF,TGTGCCAGCAGTTACTCGATAGATCAGCCCCAGCATTTT
TRBJ2-2,TRBV24-1,13,-,-,CATRARNTGELFF,TGTGCCACCAGAGCAAGAAACACCGGGGAGCTGTTTTTT
TRBJ2-6,TRBV5-5,16,-,-,CASSLYQVSGANVLTF,TGTGCCAGCAGCTTGTATCAGGTCTCTGGGGCCAACGTCCTGACTTTC
TRBJ1-2,TRBV3-1/TRBV3-2,12,-,few,CASSRFVYGYTF,TGTGCCAGCAGCCGTTTCGTCTATGGCTACACCTTC
TRBJ2-5,TRBV19,15,TRBD1,-,CASSFLTGAGETQYF,TGTGCCAGTAGTTTCTTGACAGGGGCCGGGGAGACCCAGTACTTC
TRBJ2-1,TRBV4-3,16,-,-,CASSQGASVGSYEQFF,TGCGCCAGCAGCCAAGGTGCGTCAGTAGGGAGCTATGAGCAGTTCTTC
TRBJ1-1,TRBV3-1/TRBV3-2,14,TRBD1,-,CASSNNRGRFGAFF,TGTGCCAGCAGCAACAACAGGGGACGGTTCGGAGCTTTCTTT
TRBJ2-3,TRBV11-2,17,TRBD2,many,CASSRALTSGGADTQYF,TGTGCCAGCAGTCGGGCCCTCACTAGCGGGGGGGCAGATACGCAGTATTTT
TRBJ2-7,TRBV9,15,TRBD1,-,CASSGGQGLSYEQYF,TGTGCCAGCAGCGGAGGACAGGGACTCTCCTACGAGCAGTACTTC
TRBJ1-2,TRBV3-1/TRBV3-2,13,-,-,CASSPRGDLGYTF,TGTGCCAGCAGCCCCCGGGGGGATTTAGGCTACACCTTC
TRBJ2-1,TRBV6-2/TRBV6-3,16,TRBD2,-,CASSFLAGASPDEQFF,TGTGCCAGCAGTTTCCTAGCGGGGGCCTCCCCGGATGAGCAGTTCTTC
TRBJ1-5,TRBV30,14,-,few,CAWSFNRGNQPQHF,TGTGCCTGGAGTTTTAACAGGGGCAATCAGCCCCAGCATTTT
TRBJ2-7,TRBV7-2,15,TRBD2,-,CASSYNSGGAYEQYF,TGTGCCAGCAGTTATAATAGCGGGGGGGCCTACGAGCAGTACTTC
TRBJ2-5,TRBV9,15,TRBD2,once,CASSVGGTSGETQYF,TGTGCCAGCAGCGTAGGAGGGACTAGCGGAGAGACCCAGTACTTC
TRBJ1-5,TRBV12-5,17,TRBD1,-,CASAPLGTGGGRQPQHF,TGTGCTAGTGCACCACTCGGGACAGGGGGGGGACGGCAGCCCCAGCATTTT
TRBJ2-2,TRBV3-1/TRBV3-2,13,-,-,CASSQQDTGELFF,TGTGCCAGCAGCCAACAGGACACCGGGGAGCTGTTTTTT
TRBJ2-2,TRBV7-2,14,-,-,CASSRSGNTGELFF,TGTGCCAGCAGCCGTAGCGGAAACACCGGGGAGCTGTTTTTT
TRBJ1-1,TRBV6-4,13,-,-,CASSASPETEAFF,TGTGCCAGCAGTGCGTCTCCAGAGACTGAGGCTTTCTTT
TRBJ2-5,TRBV7-9,14,TRBD2,-,CASSSSGGGETQYF,TGTGCCAGCAGCTCTAGCGGGGGCGGCGAGACCCAGTACTTC